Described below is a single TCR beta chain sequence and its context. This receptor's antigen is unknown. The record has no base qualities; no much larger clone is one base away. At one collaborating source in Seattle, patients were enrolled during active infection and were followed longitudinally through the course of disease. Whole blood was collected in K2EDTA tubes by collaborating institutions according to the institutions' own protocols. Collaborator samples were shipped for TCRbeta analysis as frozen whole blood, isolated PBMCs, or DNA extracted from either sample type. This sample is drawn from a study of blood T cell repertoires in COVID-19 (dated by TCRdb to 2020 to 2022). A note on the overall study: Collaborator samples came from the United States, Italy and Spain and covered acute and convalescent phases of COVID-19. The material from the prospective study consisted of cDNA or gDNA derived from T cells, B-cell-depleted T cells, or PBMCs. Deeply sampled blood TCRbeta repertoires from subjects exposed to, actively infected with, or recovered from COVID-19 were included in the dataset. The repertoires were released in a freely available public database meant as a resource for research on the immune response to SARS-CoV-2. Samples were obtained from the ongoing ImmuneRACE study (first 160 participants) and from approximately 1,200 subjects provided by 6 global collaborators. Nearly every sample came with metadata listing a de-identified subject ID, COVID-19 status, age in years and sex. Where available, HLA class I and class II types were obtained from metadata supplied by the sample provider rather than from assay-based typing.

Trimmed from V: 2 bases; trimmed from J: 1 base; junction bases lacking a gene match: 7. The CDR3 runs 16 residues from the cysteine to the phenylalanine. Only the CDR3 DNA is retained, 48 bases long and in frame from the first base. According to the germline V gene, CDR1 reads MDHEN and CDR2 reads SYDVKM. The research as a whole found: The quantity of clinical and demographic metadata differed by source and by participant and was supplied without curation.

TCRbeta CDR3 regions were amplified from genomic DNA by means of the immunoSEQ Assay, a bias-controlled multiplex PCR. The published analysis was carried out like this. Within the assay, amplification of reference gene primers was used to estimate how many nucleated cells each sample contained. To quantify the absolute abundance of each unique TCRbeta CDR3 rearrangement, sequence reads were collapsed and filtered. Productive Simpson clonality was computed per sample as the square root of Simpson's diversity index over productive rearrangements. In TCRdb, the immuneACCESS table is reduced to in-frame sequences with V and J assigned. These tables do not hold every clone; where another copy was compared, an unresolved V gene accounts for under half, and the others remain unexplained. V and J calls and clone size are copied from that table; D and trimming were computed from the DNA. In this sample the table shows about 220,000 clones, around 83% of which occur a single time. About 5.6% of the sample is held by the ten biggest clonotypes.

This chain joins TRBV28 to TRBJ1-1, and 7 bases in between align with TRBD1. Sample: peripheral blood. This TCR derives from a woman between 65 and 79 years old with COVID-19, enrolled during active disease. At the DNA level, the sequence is TGTGCCAGCAGTTTAGCGTCAGGGGGAGCGAACACTGAAGCTTTCTTT. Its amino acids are CASSLASGGANTEAFF.